This T cell receptor beta chain was identified during a study of early T cells in non-severe SARS-CoV-2 infection. Molecules of cDNA were individually given unique molecular identifiers that were attached to them. In TCRdb, the 5' RACE reads were re-called with MiXCR into one record per CDR3 protein. This table has tens of thousands of distinct CDR3 sequences, roughly 5.4% appearing once. General study results and limits: VDJdb matching, biased toward anti-spike CD8 responses, missed private and CD4 specificities.

V shed 1 base and J 5 bases; nucleotides not matched to a gene: 4. Germline V gene data show CDR1 as SGHTA and CDR2 as FQGTGA. This CDR3 is 16 amino acids long. This clonotype was recorded at least ten times. Its antigen remains unidentified. The source material was whole blood. This TCR was recovered from an adult who was a healthcare worker with PCR-confirmed SARS-CoV-2 infection or an uninfected control (not recorded which). V is TRBV7-3 and J is TRBJ2-2, with TRBD2 identical over 10 bases. CDR3 nucleotides: TGTGCCAGCAGCTTAATTGCGACTAGCGGGACCGGGGAGCTGTTTTTT. Translation gives CASSLIATSGTGELFF. The variable domain in full, with the rest retrieved from reference TRBV7-3 and TRBJ2-2, is GAGVSQTPSNKVTEKGKYVELRCDPISGHTALYWYRQSLGQGPEFLIYFQGTGAADDSGLPNDRFFAVRPEGSVSTLKIQRTERGDSAVYLCASSLIATSGTGELFFGEGSRLTVL.